One and the same sample provided the 14 T cell receptor beta chains below, sequenced in a study of OX40 agonist ivuxolimab in advanced cancers. Measured with immunoSEQ multiplex PCR; TCRdb has only the in-frame clones, and not every one. The profile covers tens of thousands of clones, with 79% appearing a single time and roughly 10% taken by the ten largest. The sample in question was CD4+ or CD8+ T cells sorted from blood, obtained in a trial of the OX40 agonist ivuxolimab. These receptors were taken from an adult with an advanced solid tumor such as melanoma, head and neck, liver or kidney cancer.

CDR3 region: CASKEAGTQTSNTGELFF. The CDR3 nucleotides read TGTGCCAGTAAGGAGGCAGGCACGCAGACTTCGAACACCGGGGAGCTGTTTTTT. The V and J genes are TRBV28 and TRBJ2-2; D perhaps matches TRBD2 (5 bases). Germline values: CDR1 MDHEN, CDR2 SYDVKM. V lost 9 bases and J lost 0, with 23 bases in between. This CDR3 has 18 amino acids. Complete variable domain (other parts from reference TRBV28 and TRBJ2-2): DVKVTQSSRYLVKRTGEKVFLECVQDMDHENMFWYRQDPGLGLRLIYFSYDVKMKEKGDIPEGYSVSREKKERFSLILESASTNQTSMYLCASKEAGTQTSNTGELFFGEGSRLTVL.

The CDR3 here is CASSFTSGTEETQYF. The CDR3 DNA reads TGCGCCAGCAGCTTCACTAGCGGGACCGAAGAGACCCAGTACTTC. The V gene is TRBV5-1, the J gene TRBJ2-5; TRBD2 aligns across 10 bases. The CDR3 totals 15 residues. J gave up 3 bases and V 2 bases, and 4 bases lay outside the gene matches. The germline gives CDR1 SGHRS, CDR2 YFSETQ.

J is TRBJ1-4 and V is TRBV18, with D unclear. CDR1 is KGHSH, CDR2 LQKENI, per germline. V gave up 3 bases and J gave up 5 bases, with 7 bases separating them. This CDR3 has 13 amino acids. CDR3 in DNA: TGTGCCAGCTCACCCGGGCTCAATGAAAAACTGTTTTTT. This codes for CASSPGLNEKLFF.

V usage is TRBV7-2 and J usage is TRBJ2-5; D not certain. The CDR3 is made up of 13 amino acids. Germline values: CDR1 SGHTA, CDR2 FQGNSA. Trimming removed 4 bases from V and 4 bases from J, with 10 bases in between. The CDR3 DNA reads TGTGCCAGCAGCTCGGTCTGGGGAGAGACCCAGTACTTC. Protein sequence: CASSSVWGETQYF.

This chain uses TRBV5-5 with TRBJ1-1, with no clear D. The CDR3 length is 12 residues. Trimming cost V 6 bases and J 1 base, with 7 bases left between them. Germline loops: CDR1 SGHKS, CDR2 YYEKEE (reference sequence). This CDR3 is CASNPGNTEAFF. The CDR3 DNA sequence: TGTGCCAGCAACCCTGGGAACACTGAAGCTTTCTTT.

The chain couples TRBV7-2 to TRBJ2-3; no clear D gene. The ends were cut back, 2 bases at V and 6 bases at J, with 12 bases in the middle. Germline V gene data show CDR1 as SGHTA and CDR2 as FQGNSA. The CDR3 covers 14 residues. The CDR3 bases are TGTGCCAGCAGCTTACAGGAAGGCTTGGATACGCAGTATTTT. Translated, it gives CASSLQEGLDTQYF.

The J gene is TRBJ1-2, the V gene TRBV27; TRBD1 might be the D (6 bases). Trimming removed 5 bases from V and 3 bases from J, with 13 bases in between. The CDR3 spans 14 residues. Germline V gene lookup returns CDR1 MNHEY and CDR2 SMNVEV (reference sequence). The CDR3 spells CASSSYRADYGYTF. As DNA, the CDR3 is TGTGCCAGCAGTAGCTACAGGGCTGACTATGGCTACACCTTC.

The chain employs TRBV18 and TRBJ1-5; D is uncertain. Trimming took 6 bases from V and 3 from J, leaving 12 bases between them. The CDR3 spans 14 residues. Germline V lookup: CDR1 KGHSH, CDR2 LQKENI. CDR3 coding DNA: TGTGCCAGCTCCCCGACACGGTCCAATCAGCCCCAGCATTTT. Translation: CASSPTRSNQPQHF. The full variable domain, completed using reference TRBV18 and TRBJ1-5, is NAGVMQNPRHLVRRRGQEARLRCSPMKGHSHVYWYRQLPEEGLKFMVYLQKENIIDESGMPKERFSAEFPKEGPSILRIQQVVRGDSAAYFCASSPTRSNQPQHFGDGTRLSIL.

This clone was seen more than once but under ten times. The CDR3 loop reads CASSQDRVNTEAFF. CDR3 nucleotides: TGTGCCAGCAGCCAAGATCGGGTGAACACTGAAGCTTTCTTT. The J gene is TRBJ1-1, the V gene TRBV4-2; D gene ambiguous. CDR1 is LGHNA and CDR2 is YNFKEQ in the germline V gene. The V and J ends lost 0 bases and 0 bases respectively, with 5 bases between them. There are 14 residues in the CDR3.

The CDR3 spells CASSLEGTAVGETQYF. In DNA, the CDR3 is TGCGCCAGCAGCTTAGAAGGGACCGCGGTGGGAGAGACCCAGTACTTC. This chain joins TRBV5-1 and TRBJ2-5; D may be TRBD1 or TRBD2 (5 bases each). From germline, CDR1 is SGHRS and CDR2 YFSETQ. This CDR3 contains 16 residues. V was clipped by 2 bases and J by 4 bases, with 18 bases between them. Using reference TRBV5-1 and TRBJ2-5 for the parts outside the CDR3, the full variable domain is KAGVTQTPRYLIKTRGQQVTLSCSPISGHRSVSWYQQTPGQGLQFLFEYFSETQRNKGNFPGRFSGRQFSNSRSEMNVSTLELGDSALYLCASSLEGTAVGETQYFGPGTRLLVL.

The chain is built from TRBV6-6 and TRBJ1-2; TRBD1 matches at 7 bases. CDR3 length: 13 amino acids. The junction had 4 bases not matched to a gene; V was cut back by 3 bases and J by 6 bases. CDR1 is MNHNY and CDR2 is SVGAGI in the germline V gene (reference sequence). This CDR3 is CASSYRTGDGYTF. CDR3 nucleotide sequence: TGTGCCAGCAGTTATCGGACAGGTGATGGCTACACCTTC.

The chain joins TRBV21-1 to TRBJ1-4. TRBV21-1 is a known pseudogene. The CDR3 is 12 amino acids. In nucleotides, the CDR3 is TGTGCCAGCAGCAAAAAGAGGGAAAAACTGTTTTTT. Amino acids: CASSKKREKLFF.

This rearrangement joins TRBV4-3 to TRBJ2-7; the match to TRBD2 covers 15 bases. Germline loops: CDR1 LGHNA, CDR2 YSLEER. V lost 6 bases, J lost 6 bases, and 6 bases stayed unmatched. The CDR3 has 15 amino acids. DNA of the CDR3: TGCGCCAGCAGAAGGGGACTAGCGGGGGGTTCCGAGCAGTACTTC. This encodes CASRRGLAGGSEQYF.

This chain links TRBV4-1 with TRBJ2-7; 10 nucleotides match TRBD1. Germline lookup yields CDR1 MGHRA and CDR2 YSYEKL. This CDR3 is 14 amino acids long. V trimming: 4 bases; J trimming: 7 bases; junction bases outside the gene matches: 7. The CDR3 reads CASSLRQGAWEQYF. For the CDR3, the DNA is TGCGCCAGCAGCCTTCGACAGGGGGCGTGGGAGCAGTACTTC.